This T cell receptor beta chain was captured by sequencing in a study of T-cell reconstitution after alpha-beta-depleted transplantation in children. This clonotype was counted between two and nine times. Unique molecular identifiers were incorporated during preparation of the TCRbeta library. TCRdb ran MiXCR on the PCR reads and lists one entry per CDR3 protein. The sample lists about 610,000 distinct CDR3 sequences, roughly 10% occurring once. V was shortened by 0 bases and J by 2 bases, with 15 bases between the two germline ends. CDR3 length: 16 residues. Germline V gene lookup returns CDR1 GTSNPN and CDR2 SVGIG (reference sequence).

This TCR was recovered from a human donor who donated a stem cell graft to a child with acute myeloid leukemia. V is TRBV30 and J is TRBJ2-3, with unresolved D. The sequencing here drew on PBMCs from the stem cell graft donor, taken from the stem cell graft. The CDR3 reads CAWSVRARPITDTQYF. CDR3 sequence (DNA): TGTGCCTGGAGTGTACGGGCTAGACCTATCACAGATACGCAGTATTTT.